Sequencing of this T cell receptor beta chain was carried out in a study of T-cell memory formation after mild COVID-19. The study's findings and limits: Clonal second-wave expansions that peaked on day 37 had unconfirmed SARS-CoV-2 specificity. Within pre-infection memory, some responding clones were found, suggesting cross-reactive memory joined. Clones that got smaller from day 15 to 85 had even CD4/CD8, while clones growing later tipped toward CD4+.

The CDR3 is 12 amino acids. Deletions cut 3 bases from V and 5 bases from J, with 8 bases between. Germline loops: CDR1 SEHNR, CDR2 FQNEAQ (reference sequence). TCRdb re-called the 5' RACE reads through MiXCR, storing one row per CDR3 protein. Of 55,000 to 75,000 distinct CDR3 sequences listed, 25% to 30% were seen once; the top ten hold around 46%. About this clonotype: Its target is unknown.

Input material: PBMCs or a T cell subset sorted from them (not recorded which). This rearrangement joins TRBV7-9 to TRBJ2-7, with D uncertain. This sequence was found in a man younger than 35 who had mild COVID-19 (a few samples of this study predate the infection). Cell type and time point are not known. Here the CDR3 reads CASSFGRDEQYF. The CDR3 nucleotides are TGTGCCAGCAGCTTCGGCCGGGACGAGCAGTACTTC.